This T cell receptor (beta chain) was obtained from a study of T cell changes during pregnancy in multiple sclerosis. The CDR3 is 15 residues long. V shed 7 bases and J shed 4 bases, with 20 bases lying between them. Germline-derived CDR1 and CDR2 are MNHNY and SVGAGI (reference sequence). Measured with immunoSEQ multiplex PCR; TCRdb has only the in-frame clones, and not every one. The sample consists of roughly 64,000 clones, less than 95% of them appearing once. This clonotype originated in a female donor in good health, enrolled as a control in a pregnancy study. The sequenced sample was peripheral blood, obtained in the third trimester of pregnancy. The V and J genes are TRBV6-6 and TRBJ2-7; no definite D call. Here the CDR3 reads CASKLVGDQNYEQYF. In DNA, the CDR3 is TGTGCCAGCAAGTTAGTCGGAGACCAGAATTACGAGCAGTACTTC.